Listed here is a single T cell receptor (beta chain). This clonotype was seen only a few times. The target of this receptor is not known. Nothing much larger sits one base from this clone, and base qualities are not available. Receptors were amplified or captured by 5' RACE. Sequencing instrument: Illumina HiSeq 2500. A second PCR of roughly 6 to 11 cycles was performed with a sample-barcoded 5' primer and a J-beta primer mix. Each TCR beta cDNA molecule received a unique molecular identifier from a template-switch 5' adaptor carrying 12 random nucleotides. Each sample yielded at least 2.5 million CDR3-containing paired-end reads. The Mint cDNA synthesis kit, primed by a TRBC-specific oligonucleotide, was used to synthesize first-strand cDNA from all RNA. All cDNA was treated with uracil-DNA glycosylase and then went through a first 18-cycle PCR with the universal primers M1SS and BC2_uni_R. The paper's processing steps were these. Normalization of each sample was performed by random selection of 1 million high-quality reads, each carrying a distinct molecular identifier. Instead of being binned into consensus sequences, reads that shared molecular identifiers were thrown out. MiTCR, with a Q25 quality threshold and the strictest error-elimination algorithm, was used for CDR3 identification, clonotype clustering and error correction. A nonparametric unseen species model with Euler transformation was used to estimate a lower bound on total TCR beta diversity. The public reads were quality trimmed at Q25 with fastp and then assembled into clones with MiXCR by TCRdb, keeping productive beta chains. When rows share a CDR3 protein, they turn into one entry using the most common DNA and genes. TCRdb's processing, not the authors' own work, is the source of the V and J calls. This sample comprises more than 1,000,000 distinct CDR3 sequences, 20% to 25% of them detected only once. The ten biggest clones cover about 0.72% of the sample.

The CDR3 contains 13 residues, cysteine and phenylalanine counted. Here the CDR3 DNA is all that survives: 39 bases in frame from base 1. V is reduced by 5 bases and J by 3 bases, leaving a spacing of 14 bases between them. CDR1 and CDR2 were assigned from the germline V gene (reference sequence) as DFQATT and SNEGSKA. This sample was included in a study of blood T cells in healthy people across ages (dated by TCRdb to between 2014 and 2017). Some background on the complete study: In model experiments, roughly one uniquely barcoded TCR beta cDNA molecule per two T cells was captured by template switching. Age-related changes in TCR beta repertoire diversity were measured in the study by deep sequencing normalized with unique cDNA molecular identifiers. Donors were grouped into four age groups: young (average 16 years), middle-aged (over 35), aged (around 60) and long-lived (around 80). The study analyzed two additional independent replicas of 1 million unique cDNA reads from the same blood draw for two donors, one aged 18 to 30 and one aged 80 or older. The investigation overall reported the following: Because profiling used bulk unsorted PBMCs, naive and antigen-experienced compartments could not be compared conclusively. Estimates of total diversity based on one million sequenced T cells were considered lower bounds and underestimates. A strong correlation was found between observed TCR beta diversity and the percentage of naive T cells measured by flow cytometry. The long-lived group showed more naive CD4+ T cells, fewer expanded clones and increased TCR diversity than the aged group, suggesting age selection. Observed TCR beta diversity per million T cells fell roughly linearly with age, and a significant reduction was already apparent by age around 40. Donor CMV infection status was unknown, potentially confounding age-related changes in expanded clonotypes.

Systemically healthy Caucasian individuals from Russia, 35 to 50 in total and aged roughly 6 to 95 years, were included as donors. Each donor gave ten milliliters of peripheral blood, drawn into EDTA-treated Vacutainer tubes. Ficoll-Paque density-gradient centrifugation was used to isolate PBMCs, with at least 7 million obtained per sample. Total RNA was extracted from PBMCs with Trizol reagent, with at least 5.5 micrograms obtained per sample. The percentages of naive CD45RAhigh/CD27high T cells were determined by flow cytometry on a PBMC aliquot from every donor. These data were also filed under a second study, of T cells of mothers and their children. The second study's paper adds: Nine systemically healthy Caucasian individuals, comprising three mothers and their six children, were included as donors. cDNA synthesis used all of the extracted RNA, with 1.5 ug of RNA in each 15 ul reaction. Sample barcodes and 2-4 random nucleotides were added via the M1S primer in the second PCR. Over 9.5 million TCR beta CDR3 reads were obtained for each mother, and approximately 3 million reads were obtained for each child. Thymic selection similarly shapes TCR recombination output in related and unrelated pairs, with minor effect from inherited differences. Related mother-child pairs always showed normalized repertoire overlap that was slightly higher than in unrelated mother-child pairs, though the difference was never significant. With a sensitivity of approximately 93 clones per million clonotypes, no persistent microchimeric T cell clones were detected. To look for features that set related mother-child pairs apart from unrelated individuals, the researchers ran deep NGS to compare the TCR beta repertoires of mothers and children. Mothers averaged roughly 36 +/- 4 years of age and children averaged about 10 +/- 4 years. After adapter ligation with NEBNext reagents, the libraries were sequenced on Illumina HiSeq 2000 with 100+100 nt paired-end reads. To avoid cross-contamination, the mother libraries and the child libraries were prepared a month apart and sequenced in separate runs. Between roughly 500,000 and 2,300,000 distinct TCR beta clonotypes were identified per donor. Naive TCR beta clonotypes were estimated from low-frequency clonotypes matched to each donor's FACS-determined naive share, without sorting.

The clonotype originates from a girl aged 2 to 9 in good health. The V gene is TRBV20-1 and the J gene is TRBJ2-7; confidence is insufficient to name the D gene. Sequenced: blood. The nucleotides read TGCAGTGCTCGCGCCGCGTGGGACTACGAGCAGTACTTC. Its protein product is CSARAAWDYEQYF.